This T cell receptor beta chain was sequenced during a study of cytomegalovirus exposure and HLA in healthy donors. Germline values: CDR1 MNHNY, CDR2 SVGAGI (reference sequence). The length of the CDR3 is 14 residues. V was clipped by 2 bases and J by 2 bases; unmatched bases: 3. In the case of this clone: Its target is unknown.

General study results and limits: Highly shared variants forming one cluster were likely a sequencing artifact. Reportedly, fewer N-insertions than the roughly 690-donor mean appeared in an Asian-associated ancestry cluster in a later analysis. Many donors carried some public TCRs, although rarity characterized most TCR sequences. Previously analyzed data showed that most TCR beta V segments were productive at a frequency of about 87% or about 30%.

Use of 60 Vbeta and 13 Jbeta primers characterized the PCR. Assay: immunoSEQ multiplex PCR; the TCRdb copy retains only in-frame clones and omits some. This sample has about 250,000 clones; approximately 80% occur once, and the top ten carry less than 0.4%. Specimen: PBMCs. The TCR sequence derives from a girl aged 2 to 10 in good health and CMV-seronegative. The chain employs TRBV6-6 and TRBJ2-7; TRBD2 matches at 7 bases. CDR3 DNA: TGTGCCAGCAGTTACCGGGGGGAGGCCTACGAGCAGTACTTC. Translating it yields CASSYRGEAYEQYF.